These 32 T cell receptor beta chains were all obtained from the same sample, sequenced in a study of response to subunit inactivated influenza vaccine. MiXCR was run by TCRdb on the RT-PCR reads, yielding one entry per CDR3 protein. Seen here are about 570,000 distinct CDR3 sequences, 11% observed once, and the top ten hold 9.5% to 11%. Separately, the same data were catalogued under a study of T cells expressing NK-cell markers. From that paper: cDNA encoding TCR beta was synthesized via 5'RACE template switching incorporating UMIs.

The source was PBMCs from blood, collected on the day of vaccination. The receptors were sampled from a man aged 50-59 years who received an inactivated influenza vaccine.

This clonotype occurred a few times. V usage is TRBV12-3 or TRBV12-4 and J usage is TRBJ1-4; a possible D gene is TRBD1 (5 bases). With 6 bases removed from V and 2 bases from J, the gap between germline ends came to 13 bases. The CDR3 contains 15 residues. The CDR3 coding sequence is TGTGCCAGCAGACCCGACAGCACGACTAATGAAAAACTGTTTTTT. The encoded protein is CASRPDSTTNEKLFF.

The V gene is TRBV6-5, the J gene TRBJ2-2; D remains ambiguous. The V gene's germline CDR1 is MNHEY and CDR2 SVGAGI. CDR3 length: 17 residues. V was trimmed by 0 bases and J by 2 bases, leaving 13 bases between them. CDR3 region: CASSYSINTVNTGELFF. CDR3 DNA: TGTGCCAGCAGTTACTCGATAAACACTGTAAACACCGGGGAGCTGTTTTTT.

This clonotype came up many times. The V and J genes are TRBV5-1 and TRBJ2-1; D not resolved. The CDR3 covers 13 residues. Germline V gene data show CDR1 as SGHRS and CDR2 as YFSETQ. V lost 4 bases and J lost 0, with 5 bases in between. CDR3 in amino acids: CASSIRSYNEQFF. CDR3 nucleotides: TGCGCCAGCAGCATCCGCTCCTACAATGAGCAGTTCTTC.

This clonotype was detected a few times. Here the CDR3 reads CASSLGGSGRFTQYF. CDR3 nucleotide sequence: TGTGCCAGCAGCTTAGGGGGTAGCGGGAGGTTTACGCAGTATTTT. The J gene is TRBJ2-3, the V gene TRBV7-2; TRBD2 aligns across 10 bases. V shed 1 base, J shed 8 bases, and the junction held 6 bases outside the gene matches. Germline V CDR1 and CDR2: SGHTA, FQGNSA. This CDR3 region has 15 residues.

V gene TRBV12-3 or TRBV12-4 combines with J gene TRBJ2-3; 15 bases are a match to TRBD2. This CDR3 is 16 amino acids long. The junction had 3 bases not matched to a gene; V was cut back by 8 bases and J by 0 bases. The CDR3 DNA reads TGTGCCAGCCGGACTAGCGGGGGGGGGAGCACAGATACGCAGTATTTT. This gives the protein CASRTSGGGSTDTQYF.

This clonotype appeared many times. The V gene is TRBV5-5, the J gene TRBJ2-5; TRBD2 agrees at 10 bases. The CDR3 is 16 amino acids. Germline CDR1 and CDR2: SGHKS and YYEKEE (reference sequence). V gave up 1 base and J gave up 9 bases; unmatched junction bases: 12. DNA of the CDR3: TGTGCCAGCAGCTTGAACCGGACTAGCGGCAGGACGGCCCAGTACTTC. Amino acid sequence: CASSLNRTSGRTAQYF.

The rearrangement uses TRBV28 and TRBJ2-3, with 7 bases matching TRBD2. Germline V gene data show CDR1 as MDHEN and CDR2 as SYDVKM. The CDR3 has 16 amino acids. Trimming cost V 2 bases and J 4 bases; bases outside gene matches: 9. The CDR3 reads CASSLLLGRVPDTQYF. CDR3 nucleotides: TGTGCCAGCAGTTTACTCCTTGGGAGGGTCCCAGATACGCAGTATTTT.

This clonotype has just a few counts. The chain uses TRBV4-2 and TRBJ2-1; 10 nucleotides match TRBD2. The CDR3 consists of 17 residues. Trimming cost V 3 bases and J 1 base; bases outside gene matches: 6. Germline V CDR1 and CDR2: LGHNA, YNFKEQ. As DNA, the CDR3 is TGTGCCAGCAGCCATCCTAGCGGGGGAGTTTCCTACAATGAGCAGTTCTTC. It yields the protein CASSHPSGGVSYNEQFF.

The chain combines TRBV5-1 with TRBJ2-3; D unclear. Germline V gene data show CDR1 as SGHRS and CDR2 as YFSETQ. This CDR3 is 16 amino acids long. Deletions cut 3 bases from V and 0 bases from J, with 14 bases between. DNA of the CDR3: TGCGCCAGCAGCTCCTTCTTGCTCACAAGCACAGATACGCAGTATTTT. It translates to CASSSFLLTSTDTQYF.

This sequence joins TRBV29-1 and TRBJ2-1; D may be TRBD2 (5 bases). The CDR3 runs to 12 residues. Per the germline V gene, CDR1 is SQVTM and CDR2 is ANQGSEA. The V end lost 4 bases, the J end lost 9 bases, and 13 bases lay between the germline ends. The CDR3 loop reads CSVGSSFGEQFF. The CDR3 DNA reads as TGCAGCGTTGGATCTAGCTTTGGTGAGCAGTTCTTC.

This clonotype was picked up a small number of times. Here the CDR3 reads CASSLLGHEQYF. The DNA of the CDR3 is TGTGCCAGCAGCTTATTGGGCCACGAGCAGTACTTC. The genes are TRBV7-2 and TRBJ2-7; D is unresolved. Germline assignment: CDR1 SGHTA and CDR2 FQGNSA. V was shortened by 2 bases and J by 5 bases, with 7 bases between the two germline ends. This CDR3 is 12 amino acids long.

The chain carries TRBV7-9 and TRBJ2-3; possibly TRBD1 for D (5 bases). CDR1 is SEHNR and CDR2 is FQNEAQ in the germline V gene (reference sequence). CDR3 size: 15 residues. Trimming removed 3 bases at V and 3 bases at J, with 13 bases between. The CDR3 DNA sequence: TGTGCCAGCAGCTTGGACATATTCTTAACAGATACGCAGTATTTT. This translates into CASSLDIFLTDTQYF.

The chain carries TRBV24-1 and TRBJ1-5; D not certain. Germline values: CDR1 KGHDR, CDR2 SFDVKD. This CDR3 is 15 amino acids long. V was clipped by 3 bases and J by 0 bases, with 8 bases between them. The CDR3 protein is CATSDPRYSNQPQHF. The CDR3 DNA reads TGTGCCACCAGTGATCCGAGGTATAGCAATCAGCCCCAGCATTTT.

The chain recombines TRBV20-1 with TRBJ2-3, with 9 bases matching TRBD2. CDR3 length: 14 residues. The germline V gene encodes CDR1 DFQATT and CDR2 SNEGSKA (reference sequence). V shed 5 bases, J shed 3 bases, and the junction held 6 bases outside the gene matches. This CDR3 is CSARAGGNTDTQYF. The DNA of the CDR3 is TGCAGTGCTCGAGCGGGGGGAAATACAGATACGCAGTATTTT.

The chain couples TRBV4-2 to TRBJ2-1; 7 bases are shared with TRBD2. V gave up 2 bases and J gave up 0 bases; unmatched junction bases: 7. CDR3 size: 17 residues. In germline, CDR1 is LGHNA, CDR2 YNFKEQ. The chain's CDR3 is CASSQTGTTSSYNEQFF. For the CDR3, the DNA is TGTGCCAGCAGCCAAACCGGGACTACGAGCTCCTACAATGAGCAGTTCTTC.

In its sample, this clonotype was seen many times. V gene TRBV28 combines with J gene TRBJ2-7; 8 bases align to TRBD1. The V and J ends lost 2 bases and 4 bases, in that order; junction bases with no gene match: 4. CDR1 and CDR2 (germline): MDHEN, SYDVKM. The CDR3 loop spans 14 amino acids. CDR3: CASSLGRGLYEQYF. CDR3 coding DNA: TGTGCCAGCAGTTTAGGCAGGGGGCTGTACGAGCAGTACTTC.

CDR3 protein: CASSPPIPGLNSEAFF. The CDR3, as DNA: TGCGCCAGCAGCCCTCCGATCCCGGGATTGAATTCTGAAGCTTTCTTT. V gene TRBV5-1 combines with J gene TRBJ1-1; no reliable D call. Germline CDR1 reads SGHRS; CDR2 reads YFSETQ. This CDR3 is 16 amino acids long. Trimming shortened V by 4 bases and J by 6 bases, and 22 bases separated the two germline ends.

This clonotype was counted ten times or more. CDR3 DNA sequence: TGTGCCAGCAGTTTATCGGGGGAACAGCCCCAGCATTTT. Its translation: CASSLSGEQPQHF. The gene calls are TRBV12-3 or TRBV12-4 and TRBJ1-5; possible D gene TRBD1, 5 bases. V shed 2 bases and J shed 7 bases, with 9 bases lying between them. The CDR3 covers 13 residues.

This rearrangement joins TRBV7-2 to TRBJ2-7, with a weak D call TRBD1 (5 bases). Trimming left V 5 bases short and J 7 bases short, with 15 bases between. This CDR3 region has 13 residues. Germline values: CDR1 SGHTA, CDR2 FQGNSA. The CDR3 nucleotides are TGTGCCAGCAGCGAGTGGGGCGTGGGGGAGCAGTACTTC. Its translation is CASSEWGVGEQYF.

This clonotype has only a few counts. The chain is built from TRBV21-1 and TRBJ2-7; the listed D gene, TRBD2, was not tested against the DNA. TRBV21-1 is described as a pseudogene. CDR3 length equals 15 residues. As DNA, the CDR3 is TGTGCCAGCAGCAAAATAGCGGGGGGTTCCTACGAGCAGTACTTC. This codes for CASSKIAGGSYEQYF.

The sample holds a few counts of this clonotype. V usage is TRBV11-2 and J usage is TRBJ2-7, with 7 bases that match TRBD1. This CDR3 has 12 residues. Germline loops: CDR1 SGHAT, CDR2 FQNNGV. Germline trimming cut 5 bases from V and 7 bases from J; bases unmatched to any gene: 5. CDR3 nucleotides: TGTGCCAGCAGCCCAGGGGGTTGGGAGCAGTACTTC. Amino acids: CASSPGGWEQYF.

The V call is TRBV5-1, the J call TRBJ1-5; 8 nucleotides agree with TRBD1. From germline, CDR1 is SGHRS and CDR2 YFSETQ. This CDR3 region has 15 residues. Unmatched junction bases numbered 5, after V lost 3 bases and J lost 3 bases. The CDR3 is CASSSGTGANQPQHF. CDR3 in DNA: TGCGCCAGCAGCTCCGGGACAGGCGCCAATCAGCCCCAGCATTTT. Based on the CDR3 plus reference TRBV5-1 and TRBJ1-5, the full variable domain is KAGVTQTPRYLIKTRGQQVTLSCSPISGHRSVSWYQQTPGQGLQFLFEYFSETQRNKGNFPGRFSGRQFSNSRSEMNVSTLELGDSALYLCASSSGTGANQPQHFGDGTRLSIL.

This clonotype was counted ten times or more. The chain recombines TRBV5-1 with TRBJ2-2; TRBD1 matches at 9 bases. Germline trimming cut 3 bases from V and 3 bases from J; bases unmatched to any gene: 3. The V gene's germline CDR1 is SGHRS and CDR2 YFSETQ. There are 15 residues in the CDR3. CDR3: CASSSDRGYTGELFF. For the CDR3, the DNA is TGCGCCAGCAGCTCGGACAGGGGATACACCGGGGAGCTGTTTTTT.

This clonotype appeared many times. The rearrangement links TRBV12-3 or TRBV12-4 to TRBJ1-1; D not resolved. The CDR3 runs 15 residues. The V end lost 6 bases, the J end lost 0 bases, and 14 bases lay between the germline ends. This CDR3 is CASSPFSSMNTEAFF. In DNA form, the CDR3 reads TGTGCCAGCAGCCCCTTCTCCTCTATGAACACTGAAGCTTTCTTT.

This clonotype showed up just a few times. The chain combines TRBV6-2 or TRBV6-3 with TRBJ2-2; 11 bases fit TRBD2. The CDR3 spans 21 residues. CDR1 and CDR2 from the germline V gene are MNHEY and SVGEGT. V gave up 0 bases and J gave up 2 bases; unmatched junction bases: 14. For the CDR3, the DNA is TGTGCCAGCAGTTACTCGACGCTCGCCTTTAGCGGGGGGGCCAACACCGGGGAGCTGTTTTTT. Translating it yields CASSYSTLAFSGGANTGELFF.

The rearrangement links TRBV25-1 to TRBJ2-1; TRBD1 matches at 8 bases. This CDR3 spans 15 amino acids. Looked up from germline, CDR1 is MGHDK and CDR2 is SYGVNS. The V and J ends lost 8 bases and 1 base, in that order; junction bases with no gene match: 7. In nucleotides, the CDR3 is TGTGCCAGCGCCCTACAGGGGGTTTCCTACAATGAGCAGTTCTTC. This gives the protein CASALQGVSYNEQFF. Using reference TRBV25-1 and TRBJ2-1 for the parts outside the CDR3, the full variable domain is EADIYQTPRYLVIGTGKKITLECSQTMGHDKMYWYQQDPGMELHLIHYSYGVNSTEKGDLSSESTVSRIRTEHFPLTLESARPSHTSQYLCASALQGVSYNEQFFGPGTRLTVL.

The chain employs TRBV29-1 and TRBJ2-2, with D perhaps matching TRBD1 or TRBD2 (5 bases each). Germline loops: CDR1 SQVTM, CDR2 ANQGSEA. This CDR3 region has 19 residues. Trimming took 0 bases from V and 3 from J, leaving 23 bases between them. The CDR3 spells CSVEDHSGTEKWDTGELFF. CDR3 bases: TGCAGCGTTGAAGATCATTCCGGGACCGAGAAATGGGACACCGGGGAGCTGTTTTTT.

This clonotype was seen a handful of times. The rearrangement joins TRBV11-1 to TRBJ2-3; D is unresolved. Trimming shortened V by 0 bases and J by 0 bases, and 19 bases separated the two germline ends. The V gene's germline CDR1 is SGHAT and CDR2 FQDESV (reference sequence). The CDR3 is 19 amino acids. The CDR3 sequence: CASSLALLDRPLSTDTQYF. As DNA, the CDR3 is TGTGCCAGCAGCTTAGCGCTACTCGACCGGCCGTTAAGCACAGATACGCAGTATTTT.

Only a few counts were recorded for this clonotype. The chain combines TRBV14 with TRBJ1-1, with a possible D match to TRBD1 (5 bases). The CDR3 length is 14 residues. The germline gives CDR1 SGHDN, CDR2 FVKESK. The V and J ends lost 2 bases and 8 bases respectively, with 15 bases between them. The CDR3: CASSQLPGKDEAFF. The CDR3 bases are TGTGCCAGCAGCCAACTACCAGGGAAAGACGAAGCTTTCTTT.

The chain couples TRBV25-1 to TRBJ2-7, with a tentative D call TRBD1 (6 bases). The CDR3 spans 13 residues. From germline, CDR1 is MGHDK and CDR2 SYGVNS. Trimming left V 4 bases short and J 3 bases short, with 10 bases between. The chain's CDR3 is CASSGRQVYEQYF. For the CDR3, the DNA is TGTGCCAGCAGTGGTCGACAGGTCTACGAGCAGTACTTC.

This clonotype turned up a few times. The chain employs TRBV28 and TRBJ2-1; 11 nucleotides agree with TRBD2. The V gene's germline CDR1 is MDHEN and CDR2 SYDVKM. This CDR3 contains 16 residues. J lost 3 bases, V lost 4 bases, and 5 bases had no gene match. The CDR3 protein is CASSSTSGGIYNEQFF. The CDR3 DNA follows: TGTGCCAGCAGTTCAACTAGCGGGGGCATCTACAATGAGCAGTTCTTC.

In its sample, this clonotype was seen a few times. The DNA of the CDR3 is TGTGCCAGCAGCGAGATGACAGGAGAGACCCAGTACTTC. It encodes CASSEMTGETQYF. The chain combines TRBV9 with TRBJ2-5; D possibly corresponds to TRBD1 (6 bases). The CDR3 spans 13 residues. Trimming left V 3 bases short and J 4 bases short, with 10 bases between. The germline CDR1 and CDR2 sequences are SGDLS and YYNGEE.